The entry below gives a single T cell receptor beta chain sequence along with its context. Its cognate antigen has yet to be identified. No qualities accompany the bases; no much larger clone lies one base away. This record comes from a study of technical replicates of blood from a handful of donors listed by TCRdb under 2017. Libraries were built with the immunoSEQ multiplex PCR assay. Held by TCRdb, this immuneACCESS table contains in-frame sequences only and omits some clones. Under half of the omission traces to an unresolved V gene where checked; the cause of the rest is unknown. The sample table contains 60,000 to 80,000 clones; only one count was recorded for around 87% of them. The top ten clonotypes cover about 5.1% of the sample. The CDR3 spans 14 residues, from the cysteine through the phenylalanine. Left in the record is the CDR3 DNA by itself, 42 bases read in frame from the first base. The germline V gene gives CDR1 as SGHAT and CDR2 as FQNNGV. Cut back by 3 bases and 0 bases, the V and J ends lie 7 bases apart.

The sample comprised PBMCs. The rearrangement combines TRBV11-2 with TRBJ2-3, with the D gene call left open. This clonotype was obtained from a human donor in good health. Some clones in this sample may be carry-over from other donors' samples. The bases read TGTGCCAGCAGCTTCAGGTCTAGCACAGATACGCAGTATTTT. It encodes CASSFRSSTDTQYF.